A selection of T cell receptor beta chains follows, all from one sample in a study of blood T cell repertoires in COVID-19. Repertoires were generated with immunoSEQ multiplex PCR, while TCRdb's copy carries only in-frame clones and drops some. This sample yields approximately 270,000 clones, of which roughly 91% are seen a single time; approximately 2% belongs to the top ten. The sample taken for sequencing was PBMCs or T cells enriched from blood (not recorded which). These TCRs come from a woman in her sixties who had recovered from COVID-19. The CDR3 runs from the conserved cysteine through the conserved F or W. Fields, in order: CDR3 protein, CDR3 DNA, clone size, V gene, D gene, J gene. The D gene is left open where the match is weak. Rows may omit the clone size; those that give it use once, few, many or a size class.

CDR3aa: CASSTAPQGNGYTF
CDR3nt: TGTGCCAGTAGTACCGCTCCCCAGGGAAATGGCTACACCTTC
abundance: NA
v_gene: TRBV19
d_gene: NA
j_gene: TRBJ1-2

CDR3aa: CASSSRQTPLLHNEQFF
CDR3nt: TGTGCCAGCAGCTCAAGACAGACCCCCTTACTTCACAATGAGCAGTTCTTC
abundance: NA
v_gene: TRBV7-3
d_gene: NA
j_gene: TRBJ2-1

CDR3aa: CASSLDQSRNTIYF
CDR3nt: TGTGCCAGCAGCTTGGACCAATCTAGAAACACCATATATTTT
abundance: NA
v_gene: TRBV5-5
d_gene: NA
j_gene: TRBJ1-3

CDR3aa: CASSLRDRLNTEAFF
CDR3nt: TGTGCCAGCAGCCTCCGGGACAGGCTGAACACTGAAGCTTTCTTT
abundance: NA
v_gene: TRBV28
d_gene: TRBD1
j_gene: TRBJ1-1

CDR3aa: CASSFTAGGNEQFF
CDR3nt: TGTGCCAGCAGTTTTACGGCAGGGGGCAATGAGCAGTTCTTC
abundance: few
v_gene: TRBV28
d_gene: TRBD1
j_gene: TRBJ2-1

CDR3aa: CASSETSGGVEYF
CDR3nt: TGTGCCAGCAGCGAGACTAGCGGGGGAGTAGAGTACTTC
abundance: NA
v_gene: TRBV9
d_gene: TRBD2
j_gene: TRBJ2-7

CDR3aa: CASSNGQLRQETQYF
CDR3nt: TGTGCCAGTAGTAACGGACAGCTGCGTCAAGAGACCCAGTACTTC
abundance: NA
v_gene: TRBV19
d_gene: NA
j_gene: TRBJ2-5

CDR3aa: CASTRLDRVETQYF
CDR3nt: TGTGCCAGCACCCGACTGGACAGGGTGGAGACCCAGTACTTC
abundance: NA
v_gene: TRBV3-1/TRBV3-2
d_gene: TRBD1
j_gene: TRBJ2-5

CDR3aa: CASMRGWHGALHF
CDR3nt: TGTGCCAGCATGCGGGGCTGGCATGGCGCCCTCCACTTT
abundance: NA
v_gene: TRBV5-8
d_gene: NA
j_gene: TRBJ1-6

CDR3aa: CASKRDRGHNTGELFF
CDR3nt: TGTGCCAGTAAACGGGACAGGGGGCATAACACCGGGGAGCTGTTTTTT
abundance: NA
v_gene: TRBV19
d_gene: TRBD1
j_gene: TRBJ2-2

CDR3aa: CASTGLVGNEQFF
CDR3nt: TGCGCCAGTACGGGACTGGTGGGTAATGAGCAGTTCTTC
abundance: NA
v_gene: TRBV5-1
d_gene: NA
j_gene: TRBJ2-1

CDR3aa: CASSVGGRGQETQYF
CDR3nt: TGTGCCAGCAGCGTAGGGGGCAGGGGGCAAGAGACCCAGTACTTC
abundance: NA
v_gene: TRBV9
d_gene: TRBD1
j_gene: TRBJ2-5

CDR3aa: CAWSVQWASEQYF
CDR3nt: TGTGCCTGGAGTGTACAATGGGCTTCCGAGCAGTACTTC
abundance: NA
v_gene: TRBV30
d_gene: NA
j_gene: TRBJ2-7

CDR3aa: CATSRGQVAGNTIYF
CDR3nt: TGTGCCACCAGCCGAGGACAGGTGGCTGGAAACACCATATATTTT
abundance: NA
v_gene: TRBV15
d_gene: TRBD1
j_gene: TRBJ1-3

CDR3aa: CASRTRLEETQYF
CDR3nt: TGTGCCAGCAGGACGAGGCTGGAAGAGACCCAGTACTTC
abundance: NA
v_gene: TRBV28
d_gene: NA
j_gene: TRBJ2-5

CDR3aa: CATSRGGGGRPADEQFF
CDR3nt: TGTGCCACCAGCAGAGGAGGCGGCGGGAGGCCCGCGGATGAGCAGTTCTTC
abundance: NA
v_gene: TRBV15
d_gene: TRBD2
j_gene: TRBJ2-1

CDR3aa: CASSAGQGAYGYTF
CDR3nt: TGCGCCAGCAGCGCAGGACAGGGGGCCTATGGCTACACCTTC
abundance: NA
v_gene: TRBV5-1
d_gene: TRBD1
j_gene: TRBJ1-2

CDR3aa: CASSSSTGTYEQYF
CDR3nt: TGTGCCAGTAGTTCCTCGACAGGGACCTACGAGCAGTACTTC
abundance: NA
v_gene: TRBV19
d_gene: TRBD1
j_gene: TRBJ2-7

CDR3aa: CASSEQGPDTQYF
CDR3nt: TGCGCCAGCTCCGAACAGGGACCAGATACGCAGTATTTT
abundance: NA
v_gene: TRBV5-1
d_gene: NA
j_gene: TRBJ2-3

CDR3aa: CASSLTGGWINEKLFF
CDR3nt: TGTGCCAGCAGTTTAACGGGGGGCTGGATTAATGAAAAACTGTTTTTT
abundance: once
v_gene: TRBV27
d_gene: NA
j_gene: TRBJ1-4

CDR3aa: CASHAGVRNEQFF
CDR3nt: TGTGCCAGCCACGCGGGGGTTAGGAATGAGCAGTTCTTC
abundance: NA
v_gene: TRBV7-2
d_gene: TRBD2
j_gene: TRBJ2-1

CDR3aa: CASSPEDLNQPQHF
CDR3nt: TGCGCCAGCAGCCCCGAGGATCTCAATCAGCCCCAGCATTTT
abundance: NA
v_gene: TRBV4-1
d_gene: NA
j_gene: TRBJ1-5

CDR3aa: CASSLSIKETQYF
CDR3nt: TGTGCCAGCAGCTTGTCCATCAAAGAGACCCAGTACTTC
abundance: NA
v_gene: TRBV7-3
d_gene: NA
j_gene: TRBJ2-5

CDR3aa: CSLTLGVNEQFF
CDR3nt: TGCAGCCTTACTCTCGGGGTGAATGAGCAGTTCTTC
abundance: NA
v_gene: TRBV29-1
d_gene: NA
j_gene: TRBJ2-1

CDR3aa: CASSLPGIYGYTF
CDR3nt: TGTGCCAGCAGTTTACCAGGGATTTATGGCTACACCTTC
abundance: NA
v_gene: TRBV12-3/TRBV12-4
d_gene: NA
j_gene: TRBJ1-2

CDR3aa: CASSFRQGSQPQHF
CDR3nt: TGTGCCAGCAGCTTCAGACAGGGAAGTCAGCCCCAGCATTTT
abundance: once
v_gene: TRBV5-8
d_gene: TRBD1
j_gene: TRBJ1-5

CDR3aa: CASSVGGKTQYF
CDR3nt: TGTGCCAGCAGCGTGGGGGGTAAGACCCAGTACTTC
abundance: NA
v_gene: TRBV21-1
d_gene: NA
j_gene: TRBJ2-5

CDR3aa: CASSHQAGSYNEQFF
CDR3nt: TGTGCCAGCAGCCACCAAGCGGGATCTTACAATGAGCAGTTCTTC
abundance: NA
v_gene: TRBV3-1/TRBV3-2
d_gene: TRBD2
j_gene: TRBJ2-1

CDR3aa: CASSTSGPSTDTQYF
CDR3nt: TGTGCCAGCTCAACTAGCGGACCGAGCACAGATACGCAGTATTTT
abundance: NA
v_gene: TRBV28
d_gene: TRBD2
j_gene: TRBJ2-3